Below are 10 T cell receptor beta chains sequenced from a single sample in a study of blood T cell repertoires in COVID-19. Libraries were prepared by immunoSEQ multiplex PCR; TCRdb keeps only in-frame clonotypes and omits some of them. The table shows about 120,000 clones, with around 87% occurring only once. The specimen sequenced was peripheral blood. The origin of the receptors is a woman aged 55 to 70 with COVID-19, enrolled during active disease.

The chain has TRBV19 and TRBJ1-1, with D perhaps matching TRBD1 (5 bases). This CDR3 spans 15 amino acids. Trimming shortened V by 2 bases and J by 2 bases, and 12 bases separated the two germline ends. The germline V gene encodes CDR1 LNHDA and CDR2 SQIVND (reference sequence). The CDR3 here is CASSIPGWGNTEAFF. DNA for the CDR3: TGTGCCAGTAGTATACCAGGGTGGGGCAACACTGAAGCTTTCTTT.

This chain joins TRBV27 and TRBJ2-4; the D gene is possibly TRBD2 (5 bases). Deletions cut 6 bases from V and 8 bases from J, with 17 bases between. CDR1 and CDR2 from the germline V gene are MNHEY and SMNVEV (reference sequence). There are 14 residues in the CDR3. This CDR3 reads CASSVGDTRDIQYF. The CDR3, as DNA: TGTGCCAGCAGCGTGGGAGACACGAGAGACATTCAGTACTTC.

This sequence joins TRBV5-5 and TRBJ1-2; D gene uncertain. Germline lookup yields CDR1 SGHKS and CDR2 YYEKEE (reference sequence). Trimming shortened V by 4 bases and J by 4 bases, and 23 bases separated the two germline ends. There are 17 residues in the CDR3. Here the CDR3 reads CASSPYGSKAGGYGYTF. CDR3 nucleotides: TGTGCCAGCAGCCCCTATGGATCGAAGGCAGGTGGCTATGGCTACACCTTC.

The chain is built from TRBV5-1 and TRBJ1-2, with D hard to call. CDR3 length: 16 residues. CDR1 is SGHRS and CDR2 is YFSETQ in the germline V gene. V lost 4 bases to trimming and J lost 5 bases, with 21 bases between them. The CDR3 is CASSPSELVERYGYTF. The DNA of the CDR3 is TGCGCCAGCAGCCCCTCCGAGTTAGTTGAGCGGTATGGCTACACCTTC.

The chain joins TRBV4-1 to TRBJ2-3; no clear D gene. Germline assignment: CDR1 MGHRA and CDR2 YSYEKL. This CDR3 is built from 16 residues. V lost 5 bases and J lost 4, with 19 bases in between. CDR3 region: CASSSPARRRADTQYF. CDR3 nucleotides: TGCGCCAGCAGCTCCCCTGCCCGACGACGGGCAGATACGCAGTATTTT.

V usage is TRBV19 and J usage is TRBJ1-1; unclear D gene. Deletions cut 5 bases from V and 5 bases from J, with 12 bases between. The CDR3 loop spans 13 amino acids. Germline CDR1 and CDR2: LNHDA and SQIVND (reference sequence). CDR3: CASSDGPLTEAFF. CDR3 coding DNA: TGTGCCAGTAGTGATGGGCCACTTACTGAAGCTTTCTTT.

The rearrangement links TRBV5-1 to TRBJ2-5, with TRBD1 matching 8 bases. Germline CDR1 and CDR2: SGHRS and YFSETQ. V was pared by 4 bases and J by 4 bases, with 3 bases of the junction left unmatched. This CDR3 is built from 13 residues. CDR3 sequence reads: CASSDRGGETQYF. CDR3 bases: TGCGCCAGCAGCGACAGGGGAGGAGAGACCCAGTACTTC.

V usage is TRBV6-5 and J usage is TRBJ1-1; D is possibly TRBD1 (5 bases). This CDR3 has 13 amino acids. Per the germline V gene, CDR1 is MNHEY and CDR2 is SVGAGI. V lost 3 bases to trimming and J lost 3 bases, with 8 bases between them. The CDR3 sequence: CASSYGGDTEAFF. The CDR3 nucleotides read TGTGCCAGCAGTTATGGGGGGGACACTGAAGCTTTCTTT.

This clone was recorded only once. The gene calls are TRBV7-8 and TRBJ1-1; D is unresolved. This CDR3 spans 14 amino acids. Germline values: CDR1 SGHVS, CDR2 FQNEAQ. V was clipped by 3 bases and J by 2 bases, with 10 bases between them. CDR3 nucleotide sequence: TGTGCCAGCAGCTTCGGGTTCGGAAACACTGAAGCTTTCTTT. Its protein product is CASSFGFGNTEAFF.

The rearrangement uses TRBV7-9 and TRBJ1-2, with D maybe TRBD1 (6 bases). Trimming took off 5 bases at V and 0 bases at J, with 13 bases between the two ends. There are 15 residues in the CDR3. The germline gives CDR1 SEHNR, CDR2 FQNEAQ (reference sequence). CDR3 bases: TGTGCCAGCAGCCCTTGGACAGAAACTAACTATGGCTACACCTTC. Its translation is CASSPWTETNYGYTF.